Shown below are 4 T cell receptor beta chains from a single sample sequenced in a study of CXCR3-negative and CXCR3-positive naive CD8 T cells. Libraries of TRB cDNA were made by 5' RACE and carried UMIs. Using the 5' RACE reads, TCRdb records one entry per CDR3 protein without DNA. In total, the table holds about 7,500 distinct CDR3 sequences. The specimen sequenced was naive CXCR3- CD8+ T cells from blood. As for subset: CD45RO-CCR7+CD27+CD95- naive CD8+ T cells lacking CXCR3 (TNR3-). Every receptor here comes from a human donor in good health. Some clones in this sample may be carry-over from other donors' samples.

This clonotype is deemed medium-sized by its frequency. This chain's CDR3 is CARERGAGDTQYF. J is TRBJ2-3 and V is TRBV2; TCRdb's D gene call, TRBD2, goes unchecked for lack of DNA. The CDR3 extends over 13 amino acids. The germline CDR1 and CDR2 sequences are SNHLY and FYNNEI.

This clonotype ranks as medium-sized in terms of frequency. The V gene is TRBV12-3 or TRBV12-4, the J gene TRBJ2-2; TCRdb lists TRBD1, though no DNA is available to test this call. This CDR3 has 17 amino acids. CDR3 region: CASSLALAGTHTGELFF.

V and J are TRBV20-1 and TRBJ2-1; TCRdb returns TRBD1, unconfirmable since there is no DNA. Per germline, CDR1 DFQATT and CDR2 SNEGSKA (reference sequence). There are 17 residues in the CDR3. The CDR3 spells CSAHPRDRDDPYNEQFF.

The chain employs TRBV20-1 and TRBJ1-2. The CDR3 runs 11 residues. From germline, CDR1 is DFQATT and CDR2 SNEGSKA (reference sequence). The CDR3 spells CSAIWDYGYTF.